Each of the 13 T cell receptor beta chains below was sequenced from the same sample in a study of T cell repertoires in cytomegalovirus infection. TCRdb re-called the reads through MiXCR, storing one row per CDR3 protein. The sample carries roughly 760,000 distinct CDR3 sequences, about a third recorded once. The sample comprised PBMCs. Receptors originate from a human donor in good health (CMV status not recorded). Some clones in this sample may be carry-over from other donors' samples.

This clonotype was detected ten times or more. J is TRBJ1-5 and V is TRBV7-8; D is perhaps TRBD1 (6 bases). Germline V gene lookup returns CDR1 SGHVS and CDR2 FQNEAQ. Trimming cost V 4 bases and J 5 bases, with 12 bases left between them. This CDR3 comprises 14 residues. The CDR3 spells CASSSSRGDQPQHF. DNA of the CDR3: TGTGCCAGCAGCTCGTCCAGGGGCGATCAGCCCCAGCATTTT.

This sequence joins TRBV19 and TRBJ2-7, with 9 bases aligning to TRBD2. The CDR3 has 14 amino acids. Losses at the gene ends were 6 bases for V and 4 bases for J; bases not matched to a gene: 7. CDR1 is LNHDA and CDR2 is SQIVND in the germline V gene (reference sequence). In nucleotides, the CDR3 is TGTGCCAGTAGCTTTAGCGGGAGAGAGTACGAGCAGTACTTC. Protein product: CASSFSGREYEQYF.

The CDR3: CASSPKPTVDTQYF. In DNA form, the CDR3 reads TGCGCCAGCAGCCCCAAACCGACAGTAGATACGCAGTATTTT. The V gene is TRBV5-1, the J gene TRBJ2-3; perhaps TRBD1 as D (5 bases). V shed 4 bases and J shed 5 bases, with 14 bases lying between them. The CDR3 runs 14 residues. Germline V gene sequence: CDR1 SGHRS, CDR2 YFSETQ. Together with reference TRBV5-1 and TRBJ2-3, the CDR3 gives the full variable domain: KAGVTQTPRYLIKTRGQQVTLSCSPISGHRSVSWYQQTPGQGLQFLFEYFSETQRNKGNFPGRFSGRQFSNSRSEMNVSTLELGDSALYLCASSPKPTVDTQYFGPGTRLTVL.

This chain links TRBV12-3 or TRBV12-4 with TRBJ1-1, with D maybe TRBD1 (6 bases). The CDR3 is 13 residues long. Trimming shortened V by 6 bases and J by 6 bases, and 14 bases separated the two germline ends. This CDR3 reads CASSLQTGAEAFF. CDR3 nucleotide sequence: TGTGCCAGCAGCCTACAGACAGGTGCTGAAGCTTTCTTT.

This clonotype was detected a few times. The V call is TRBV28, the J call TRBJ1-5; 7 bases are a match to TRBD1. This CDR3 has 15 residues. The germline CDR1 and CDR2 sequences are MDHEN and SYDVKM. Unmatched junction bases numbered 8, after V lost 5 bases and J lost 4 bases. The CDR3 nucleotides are TGTGCCAGCAGTCCCACACAGGGGAAAAATCAGCCCCAGCATTTT. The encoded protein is CASSPTQGKNQPQHF.

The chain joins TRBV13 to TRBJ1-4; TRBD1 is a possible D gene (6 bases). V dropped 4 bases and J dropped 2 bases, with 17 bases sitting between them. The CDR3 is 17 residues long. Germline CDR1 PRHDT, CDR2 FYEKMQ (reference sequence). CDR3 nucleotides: TGTGCCAGCAGCTCCCGACGACAGGAAAGTACTAATGAAAAACTGTTTTTT. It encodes CASSSRRQESTNEKLFF.

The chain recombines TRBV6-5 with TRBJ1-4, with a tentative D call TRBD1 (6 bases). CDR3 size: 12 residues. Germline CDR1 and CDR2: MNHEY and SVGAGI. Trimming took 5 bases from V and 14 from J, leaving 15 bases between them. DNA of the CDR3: TGTGCCAGCAGTCCTACAGGAAGGGGGCTGTTTTTT. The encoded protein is CASSPTGRGLFF.

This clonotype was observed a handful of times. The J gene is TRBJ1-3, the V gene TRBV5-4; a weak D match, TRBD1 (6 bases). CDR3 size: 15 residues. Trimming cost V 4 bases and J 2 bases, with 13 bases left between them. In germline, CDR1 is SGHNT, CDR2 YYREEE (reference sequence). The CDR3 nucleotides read TGTGCCAGCAGCCCCGGGACAAGAACTGGAAACACCATATATTTT. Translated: CASSPGTRTGNTIYF.

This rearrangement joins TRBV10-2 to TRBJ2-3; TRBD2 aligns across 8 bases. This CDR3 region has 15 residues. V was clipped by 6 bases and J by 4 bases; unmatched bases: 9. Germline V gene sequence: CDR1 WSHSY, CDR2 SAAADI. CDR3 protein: CASSPGGPAPDTQYF. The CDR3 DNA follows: TGCGCCAGCAGCCCGGGGGGGCCGGCCCCAGATACGCAGTATTTT.

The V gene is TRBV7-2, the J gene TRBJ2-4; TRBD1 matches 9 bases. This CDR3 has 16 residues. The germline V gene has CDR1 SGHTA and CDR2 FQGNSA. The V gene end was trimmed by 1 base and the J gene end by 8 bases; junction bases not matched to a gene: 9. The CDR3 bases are TGTGCCAGCAGCTTAGTCGGGACAGGGTTTAGGGACATTCAGTACTTC. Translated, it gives CASSLVGTGFRDIQYF. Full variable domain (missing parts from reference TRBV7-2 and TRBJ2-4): GAGVSQSPSNKVTEKGKDVELRCDPISGHTALYWYRQSLGQGLEFLIYFQGNSAPDKSGLPSDRFSAERTGGSVSTLTIQRTQQEDSAVYLCASSLVGTGFRDIQYFGAGTRLSVL.

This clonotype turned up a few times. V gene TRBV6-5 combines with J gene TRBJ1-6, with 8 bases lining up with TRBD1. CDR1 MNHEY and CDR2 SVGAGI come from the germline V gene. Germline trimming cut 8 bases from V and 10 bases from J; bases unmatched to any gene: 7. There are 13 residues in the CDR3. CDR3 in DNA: TGTGCCAGCCATGACAGGGGCGGATCACCCCTCCACTTT. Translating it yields CASHDRGGSPLHF.

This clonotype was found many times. The CDR3 DNA follows: TGCAGTGCTCCTTACCTTCTGACTAAAGGGGGAGCTAACTATGGCTACACCTTC. Translating it yields CSAPYLLTKGGANYGYTF. V usage is TRBV20-1 and J usage is TRBJ1-2, with TRBD1 as a possible D gene (6 bases). There are 18 residues in the CDR3. V was clipped by 5 bases and J by 0 bases, with 25 bases between them. Per the germline V gene, CDR1 is DFQATT and CDR2 is SNEGSKA (reference sequence).

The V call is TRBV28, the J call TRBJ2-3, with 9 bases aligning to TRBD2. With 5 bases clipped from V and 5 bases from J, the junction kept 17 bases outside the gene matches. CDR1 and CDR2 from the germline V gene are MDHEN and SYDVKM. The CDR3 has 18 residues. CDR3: CASSPITLAGGPEDTQYF. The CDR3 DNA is TGTGCCAGCAGTCCTATAACCTTGGCGGGAGGGCCGGAAGATACGCAGTATTTT.